This T cell receptor (beta chain) originates from a study of shared clonotypes between healthy human individuals. This clone was detected only a few times. Trimming cost V 5 bases and J 5 bases; bases outside gene matches: 6. CDR3 size: 16 residues. Germline V gene lookup returns CDR1 LGHNA and CDR2 YSLEER. Sequencing used immunoSEQ multiplex PCR; TCRdb keeps in-frame clones, though not all of them. The table lists about 1.1 million clones, 60% to 80% of them singletons, with 0.89% in the top ten. Input material: memory CD4+ T cells from PBMCs. This sample's subset: CD45RA-negative fraction. The receptor comes from a man in his late teens or twenties in good health. Some clones in this sample may be carry-over from other donors' samples. The chain employs TRBV4-3 and TRBJ2-1; 13 bases align to TRBD2. The CDR3 region is CASSTTSGRLDNEQFF. The CDR3 DNA follows: TGCGCCAGCAGCACGACTAGCGGGAGGCTAGACAATGAGCAGTTCTTC.